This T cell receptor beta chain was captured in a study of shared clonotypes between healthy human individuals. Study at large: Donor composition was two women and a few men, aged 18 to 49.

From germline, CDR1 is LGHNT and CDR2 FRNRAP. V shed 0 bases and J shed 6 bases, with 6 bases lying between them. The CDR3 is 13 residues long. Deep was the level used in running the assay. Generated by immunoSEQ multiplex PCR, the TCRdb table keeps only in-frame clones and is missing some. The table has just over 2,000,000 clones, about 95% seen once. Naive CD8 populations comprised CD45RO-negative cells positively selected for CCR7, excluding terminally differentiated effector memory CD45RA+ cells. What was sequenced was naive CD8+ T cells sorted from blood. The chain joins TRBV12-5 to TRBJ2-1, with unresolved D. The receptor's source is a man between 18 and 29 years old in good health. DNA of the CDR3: TGTGCTAGTGGTTTGGTATTCGGCAATGAGCAGTTCTTC. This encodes CASGLVFGNEQFF.